The TCR beta chain described here comes from a study of somatic mutations in cytotoxic T cells in rheumatoid arthritis. The wider study: Flow cytometry sorted some V beta antibody-stained T-cell populations to nearly 100% purity, V beta1+ cells among them being sequenced for TCRB.

Produced via immunoSEQ multiplex PCR; TCRdb's table is partial and in-frame only. The table has approximately 11,000 clones, 74% seen once. Once isolated by positive magnetic bead selection, the CD4+ and CD8+ cells had their purity checked by flow cytometry. About this clone itself: Its specificity is not known.

Germline V gene sequence: CDR1 MDHEN, CDR2 SYDVKM. This CDR3 region has 15 residues. The V gene lost 3 bases and the J gene lost 2 bases, with 14 bases spanning the gap. General study findings and limits: Each of about an eighth of the roughly 65 patients had a largest CD8+ clone that made up more than 20% of CD8+ cells.

Sequenced input: CD8+ T cells sorted from blood. The chain couples TRBV28 to TRBJ2-7; maybe TRBD2 (5 bases). The TCR was taken from a man between 65 and 85 years old in good health. The CDR3 loop reads CASSLMGVGPYEQYF. CDR3 DNA: TGTGCCAGCAGTTTGATGGGAGTTGGACCCTACGAGCAGTACTTC.